Listed here are 29 T cell receptor beta chains from one sample, sequenced in a study of cytotoxic CD8 clonotypes in ibrutinib-treated CLL. The data were produced by immunoSEQ multiplex PCR, yet TCRdb's version contains in-frame clones alone and is incomplete. The sample has about 140,000 clones; more than 70% are singletons. This sample comprised PBMCs, obtained after 36 months of ibrutinib treatment. Source of these receptors: a human donor with chronic lymphocytic leukemia.

J is TRBJ1-1 and V is TRBV7-2; D unclear. Per germline, CDR1 SGHTA and CDR2 FQGNSA. The CDR3 sequence is 15 residues long. V dropped 3 bases and J dropped 1 base, with 12 bases sitting between them. Here the CDR3 DNA reads TGTGCCAGCAGCTTTGCGGCAGGCGGGAACACTGAAGCTTTCTTT. Translated, it gives CASSFAAGGNTEAFF.

CDR3 DNA sequence: TGTGCCAGCCGACAGGGGCCTCAGTACGAGCAGTACTTC. Encoded protein: CASRQGPQYEQYF. The chain couples TRBV25-1 to TRBJ2-7, with 8 nucleotides matching TRBD1. Germline loops: CDR1 MGHDK, CDR2 SYGVNS. This CDR3 has 13 amino acids. V lost 8 bases and J lost 4; bases outside the gene matches: 7.

This clone is labeled as medium-sized. This chain connects TRBV30 to TRBJ1-1; no clear D gene. V was trimmed by 0 bases and J by 1 base, leaving 9 bases between them. The CDR3 is 14 residues long. The germline CDR1 and CDR2 sequences are GTSNPN and SVGIG (reference sequence). The CDR3 bases are TGTGCCTGGAGTGTACCCCAAGGGAACACTGAAGCTTTCTTT. Translated, it gives CAWSVPQGNTEAFF.

This chain uses TRBV27 with TRBJ2-3, with D hard to call. This CDR3 is 14 amino acids long. Germline CDR1 MNHEY, CDR2 SMNVEV (reference sequence). V was clipped by 7 bases and J by 0 bases, with 11 bases between them. The CDR3 nucleotides read TGTGCCAGCAACCTTCGCGGTAGCACAGATACGCAGTATTTT. Protein product: CASNLRGSTDTQYF.

This clone has just one count. The genes are TRBV11-2 and TRBJ1-6; 7 positions match TRBD1. J was trimmed by 7 bases and V by 4 bases; bases with no gene match: 10. The CDR3 consists of 16 residues. CDR1 and CDR2 (germline): SGHAT, FQNNGV. DNA of the CDR3: TGTGCCAGCAGCTCCCCAAGGAGGGACAGAAATTCACCCCTCCACTTT. Amino acid sequence: CASSSPRRDRNSPLHF. The variable domain in full, with the rest retrieved from reference TRBV11-2 and TRBJ1-6, is EAGVAQSPRYKIIEKRQSVAFWCNPISGHATLYWYQQILGQGPKLLIQFQNNGVVDDSQLPKDRFSAERLKGVDSTLKIQPAKLEDSAVYLCASSSPRRDRNSPLHFGNGTRLTVT.

The chain employs TRBV28 and TRBJ1-6; no reliable D call. The CDR3 loop spans 18 amino acids. Trimming removed 6 bases at V and 10 bases at J, with 28 bases between. Germline V gives CDR1 MDHEN, CDR2 SYDVKM. CDR3 nucleotides: TGTGCCAGCAGCCTTCCTTTGCCACAGTGGAGTCCCAGGTCACCCCTCCACTTT. Its translation: CASSLPLPQWSPRSPLHF.

The rearrangement links TRBV7-5 to TRBJ1-6; TRBD1, the table's D call, was not compared with the DNA. TRBV7-5 is annotated as a pseudogene. The CDR3 spans 20 residues. CDR3 protein: CVRSSRTAPKHGSYNSPLHF. The CDR3 DNA is TGTGTCAGAAGCTCTCGGACAGCGCCAAAGCACGGCTCCTATAATTCACCCCTCCACTTT.

This rearrangement joins TRBV5-4 to TRBJ2-3; no reliable D call. The V gene's germline CDR1 is SGHNT and CDR2 YYREEE (reference sequence). The germline V and J ends were trimmed by 5 bases and 6 bases, with 19 bases remaining between them. The CDR3 is 15 amino acids. CDR3 in DNA: TGTGCCAGCAGACCAAACGTGGCTGTTAGGGATACGCAGTATTTT. Its protein is CASRPNVAVRDTQYF. Full variable domain (outside the CDR3, taken from reference TRBV5-4 and TRBJ2-3): ETGVTQSPTHLIKTRGQQVTLRCSSQSGHNTVSWYQQALGQGPQFIFQYYREEENGRGNFPPRFSGLQFPNYSSELNVNALELDDSALYLCASRPNVAVRDTQYFGPGTRLTVL.

The chain combines TRBV7-9 with TRBJ2-7, with unresolved D. Germline CDR1 and CDR2: SEHNR and FQNEAQ (reference sequence). V gave up 8 bases and J gave up 9 bases, with 8 bases separating them. The CDR3 has 9 amino acids. CDR3 region: CASGPGQYF. Written as DNA, the CDR3 is TGTGCCAGCGGCCCCGGGCAGTACTTC.

The V call is TRBV18, the J call TRBJ2-7; D gene uncertain. Per germline, CDR1 KGHSH and CDR2 LQKENI. Trimming removed 0 bases from V and 3 bases from J, with 6 bases in between. The CDR3 loop spans 13 amino acids. The CDR3 nucleotides are TGTGCCAGCTCACCACCAGGGCACTACGAGCAGTACTTC. Its protein product is CASSPPGHYEQYF.

In nucleotides, the CDR3 is TGCGCCAGCAGCTTGAACACAGGGAACACTGAAGCTTTCTTT. As protein: CASSLNTGNTEAFF. The chain has TRBV5-1 and TRBJ1-1; TRBD1 might be the D (5 bases). V was trimmed by 1 base and J by 1 base, leaving 8 bases between them. CDR1 is SGHRS and CDR2 is YFSETQ in the germline V gene. The length of the CDR3 is 14 residues.

The chain links TRBV11-2 to TRBJ2-7, with no clear D. V was pared by 5 bases and J by 3 bases, with 11 bases between. The CDR3 totals 13 residues. The germline CDR1 and CDR2 sequences are SGHAT and FQNNGV. The CDR3 is CASSHGPNYEQYF. The CDR3 nucleotides read TGTGCCAGCAGCCACGGGCCAAACTACGAGCAGTACTTC.

The chain combines TRBV11-2 with TRBJ1-2, with a weak D call TRBD1 (5 bases). Germline CDR1 SGHAT, CDR2 FQNNGV. The V end was cut by 6 bases, the J end by 2 bases, with 16 bases between. This CDR3 is built from 15 residues. The CDR3 DNA is TGTGCCAGCAGTCCGATCCGGGGCGAAAACTATGGCTACACCTTC. It encodes CASSPIRGENYGYTF.

The rearrangement uses TRBV10-2 and TRBJ2-1, with D tentatively TRBD2 (5 bases). CDR1 is WSHSY and CDR2 is SAAADI in the germline V gene. V shed 2 bases and J shed 7 bases, with 18 bases lying between them. This CDR3 is built from 16 residues. CDR3 loop: CASSERSGWKWNEQFF. CDR3 DNA sequence: TGCGCCAGCAGTGAGAGATCGGGATGGAAGTGGAATGAGCAGTTCTTC.

This chain joins TRBV15 and TRBJ2-2; D is undetermined. V was pared by 3 bases and J by 0 bases, with 11 bases between. The germline V gene has CDR1 LNHNV and CDR2 YYDKDF (reference sequence). The CDR3 loop spans 16 amino acids. CDR3 bases: TGTGCCACCAGCAGGGGGTTAGTCTCGAACACCGGGGAGCTGTTTTTT. Amino acid sequence: CATSRGLVSNTGELFF.

V gene TRBV15 combines with J gene TRBJ2-7; 10 nucleotides match TRBD1. With 5 bases clipped from V and 3 bases from J, the junction kept 4 bases outside the gene matches. There are 14 residues in the CDR3. Per germline, CDR1 LNHNV and CDR2 YYDKDF (reference sequence). Here the CDR3 reads CATSVRTGGYEQYF. The CDR3 nucleotides are TGTGCCACCAGCGTCCGGACAGGGGGCTACGAGCAGTACTTC.

In this sample, this clone turned up once. The V call is TRBV9, the J call TRBJ2-7; no clear D gene. V was cut by 3 bases and J by 2 bases, with 18 bases left in between. CDR1 is SGDLS and CDR2 is YYNGEE in the germline V gene. The CDR3 contains 16 residues. CDR3: CASSASLFRPPYEQYF. The CDR3 DNA follows: TGTGCCAGCAGCGCAAGCCTTTTTAGGCCCCCCTACGAGCAGTACTTC.

CDR3: CASSYRGDEQYF. For the CDR3, the DNA is TGTGCCAGCAGTTATCGGGGCGACGAGCAGTACTTC. V gene TRBV6-6 combines with J gene TRBJ2-7, with D perhaps matching TRBD1 or TRBD2 (5 bases each). The V end lost 3 bases, the J end lost 5 bases, and 8 bases lay between the germline ends. The CDR3 runs to 12 residues. The germline gives CDR1 MNHNY, CDR2 SVGAGI (reference sequence).

The rearrangement links TRBV23-1 to TRBJ1-2; D gene unclear. TRBV23-1 is known as an ORF, though its function is uncertain. The CDR3 has 11 amino acids. V lost 4 bases to trimming and J lost 7 bases, with 7 bases between them. The CDR3 DNA sequence: TGCGCCAGCAGTCCCTTTAGTGGCTACACCTTC. Protein product: CASSPFSGYTF.

V is TRBV2 and J is TRBJ2-1, with TRBD2 matching over 13 bases. J gave up 6 bases and V 6 bases, and 14 bases lay outside the gene matches. Germline CDR1 and CDR2: SNHLY and FYNNEI. The CDR3 loop spans 18 amino acids. The CDR3 loop is CASRLTTSGRSLINEQFF. CDR3 in DNA: TGTGCCAGCAGACTGACGACTAGCGGGAGGTCATTAATCAATGAGCAGTTCTTC.

J is TRBJ1-3 and V is TRBV5-1, with no clear D. V was clipped by 0 bases and J by 0 bases, with 10 bases between them. This CDR3 region has 16 residues. Germline assignment: CDR1 SGHRS and CDR2 YFSETQ. The CDR3 here is CASSLEPTSSGNTIYF. The CDR3 DNA is TGCGCCAGCAGCTTGGAACCCACCTCCTCTGGAAACACCATATATTTT.

V and J are TRBV5-4 and TRBJ2-5, with D perhaps TRBD2 (6 bases). CDR3 size: 15 residues. The V end was cut by 1 base, the J end by 5 bases, with 15 bases between. Looked up from germline, CDR1 is SGHNT and CDR2 is YYREEE (reference sequence). CDR3 sequence: CASSLNPGVGETQYF. In nucleotides, the CDR3 is TGTGCCAGCAGCTTGAATCCGGGAGTTGGGGAGACCCAGTACTTC.

V is TRBV9 and J is TRBJ1-1; the match to TRBD1 covers 9 bases. V was pared by 3 bases and J by 1 base, with 4 bases of the junction left unmatched. CDR3 size: 15 residues. Germline CDR1 is SGDLS and CDR2 is YYNGEE. CDR3 nucleotide sequence: TGTGCCAGCAGCGCTGCGGGACAGGGGAACACTGAAGCTTTCTTT. Translating gives CASSAAGQGNTEAFF.

This clone was found a few times. This sequence joins TRBV6-5 and TRBJ1-2, with D hard to call. V lost 5 bases and J lost 4, with 17 bases in between. The CDR3 runs to 15 residues. Germline V lookup: CDR1 MNHEY, CDR2 SVGAGI. For the CDR3, the DNA is TGTGCCAGCAGTCAAAATCCGGCCACGGGCTATGGCTACACCTTC. This gives the protein CASSQNPATGYGYTF.

The V gene is TRBV7-9, the J gene TRBJ1-1; weak D call: TRBD1 (5 bases). CDR1 SEHNR and CDR2 FQNEAQ come from the germline V gene (reference sequence). The length of the CDR3 is 12 residues. V gave up 2 bases and J gave up 7 bases, with 8 bases separating them. CDR3 in amino acids: CASSLIDSEAFF. As DNA, the CDR3 is TGTGCCAGCAGCTTAATTGACAGTGAAGCTTTCTTT.

The rearrangement links TRBV11-3 to TRBJ1-2; unclear D gene. V gave up 0 bases and J gave up 4 bases, with 9 bases separating them. CDR3 length: 14 residues. Germline V gene sequence: CDR1 SGHNT, CDR2 YENEEA. This CDR3 is CASSLDPGRYGYTF. The CDR3 DNA follows: TGTGCCAGCAGCTTAGATCCGGGCCGCTATGGCTACACCTTC.

The chain carries TRBV19 and TRBJ2-7; D unresolved. Germline V gives CDR1 LNHDA, CDR2 SQIVND (reference sequence). V shed 4 bases and J shed 3 bases, with 16 bases lying between them. The CDR3 consists of 15 residues. CDR3 amino acids: CASSTSGRSVYEQYF. The CDR3 coding sequence is TGTGCCAGTAGTACCTCAGGCAGGTCTGTCTACGAGCAGTACTTC. The whole variable domain, filled in from reference TRBV19 and TRBJ2-7, reads DGGITQSPKYLFRKEGQNVTLSCEQNLNHDAMYWYRQDPGQGLRLIYYSQIVNDFQKGDIAEGYSVSREKKESFPLTVTSAQKNPTAFYLCASSTSGRSVYEQYFGPGTRLTVT.

This clone has only a few counts. The chain carries TRBV7-9 and TRBJ1-3, with D unresolved. CDR3 length: 13 residues. The V and J ends lost 5 bases and 2 bases respectively, with 7 bases between them. The V gene's germline CDR1 is SEHNR and CDR2 FQNEAQ (reference sequence). CDR3 in amino acids: CASSPVTGNTIYF. In DNA form, the CDR3 reads TGTGCCAGCAGCCCCGTTACTGGAAACACCATATATTTT.

The chain employs TRBV28 and TRBJ1-4; D remains unclear. Trimming stripped 3 bases from V and 7 bases from J, with 6 bases between. This CDR3 is 12 amino acids long. Germline lookup yields CDR1 MDHEN and CDR2 SYDVKM. The CDR3, as DNA: TGTGCCAGCAGTTTTCGAAGTGAAAAACTGTTTTTT. Protein product: CASSFRSEKLFF. Full variable domain (outside the CDR3, taken from reference TRBV28 and TRBJ1-4): DVKVTQSSRYLVKRTGEKVFLECVQDMDHENMFWYRQDPGLGLRLIYFSYDVKMKEKGDIPEGYSVSREKKERFSLILESASTNQTSMYLCASSFRSEKLFFGSGTQLSVL.